The 8 T cell receptor beta chains in this list originate from one sample, sequenced in a study of CD8+CD57+ T cells in acquired aplastic anemia. Template material for TCR beta VDJ and CDR3 profiling consisted of genomic DNA. TCRdb reprocessed the reads via MiXCR and lists one record per CDR3 protein. Of about 190,000 distinct CDR3 sequences in the sample, roughly half were seen once. What was sequenced was sorted CD4+, CD8+, or CD8+CD57+ T cells (not recorded which) from PBMCs. These receptor sequences come from a human donor in good health, serving as a control.

V is TRBV7-3 and J is TRBJ2-6; TRBD1 might be the D (5 bases). CDR1 and CDR2 (germline): SGHTA, FQGTGA. The CDR3 is made up of 8 amino acids. The ends were cut back, 7 bases at V and 18 bases at J, with 7 bases in the middle. The CDR3 DNA reads as TGTGCCAGCAACGGACAGACTTTC. As protein: CASNGQTF.

This clonotype showed up just a few times. The rearrangement joins TRBV27 to TRBJ2-7, with D possibly being TRBD1 (6 bases). The ends were cut back, 2 bases at V and 5 bases at J, with 7 bases in the middle. CDR1 and CDR2 from the germline V gene are MNHEY and SMNVEV (reference sequence). The CDR3 is 12 residues long. CDR3 DNA sequence: TGTGCCAGCAGTTTAGCAGGGGACGAGCAGTACTTC. It encodes CASSLAGDEQYF.

This clonotype appeared a few times. This sequence may be a read error, since a much larger clone differs from it by one base. This chain connects TRBV5-6 to TRBJ2-1; tentatively, D is TRBD1 (5 bases). The CDR3 is 16 amino acids. CDR1 is SGHDT and CDR2 is YYEEEE in the germline V gene. V shed 0 bases and J shed 10 bases, with 20 bases lying between them. In nucleotides, the CDR3 is TGTGCCAGCAGCTTGGATCTAGGGGCCAGATCCTACGAGCAGTTCTTC. It codes for CASSLDLGARSYEQFF.

V and J are TRBV19 and TRBJ2-5; D is possibly TRBD1 (6 bases). There are 15 residues in the CDR3. Trimming removed 3 bases at V and 2 bases at J, with 13 bases between. CDR1 is LNHDA, CDR2 SQIVND, per germline (reference sequence). The CDR3 spells CASSINRVTQETQYF. CDR3 DNA: TGTGCCAGTAGTATCAACAGGGTAACACAAGAGACCCAGTACTTC.

As for this clonotype: A read error is possible here, since a much larger clone lies one base away. Likely a read error: the CDR3 ends without its conserved phenylalanine or tryptophan. This chain joins TRBV3-1 and TRBJ1-1; D is unresolved. This CDR3 is 13 amino acids long. Trimming cost V 3 bases and J 6 bases, with 11 bases left between them. Germline-derived CDR1 and CDR2 are LGHDT and YNNKEL (reference sequence). The CDR3 is CASSHAVRAEAFL. The CDR3 coding sequence is TGTGCCAGCAGCCACGCCGTGAGGGCTGAAGCTTTCCTT.

This clonotype came up many times. V and J are TRBV7-2 and TRBJ1-2; 7 positions agree with TRBD1. Germline assignment: CDR1 SGHTA and CDR2 FQGNSA. The trim removed 2 bases at V and 6 bases at J, leaving 0 bases unmatched. The CDR3 length is 12 residues. CDR3 in amino acids: CASSLTGDGYTF. The CDR3 nucleotides read TGTGCCAGCAGCTTAACAGGGGATGGCTACACCTTC.

This clonotype has only one observation. V and J are TRBV10-3 and TRBJ1-3, with D unclear. Trimming cost V 10 bases and J 0 bases, with 16 bases left between them. Germline V gene lookup returns CDR1 ENHRY and CDR2 SYGVKD. This CDR3 region has 15 residues. The CDR3 protein is CATTNDGHSGNTIYF. CDR3 nucleotides: TGTGCCACAACTAACGACGGCCACTCTGGAAACACCATATATTTT.

The chain joins TRBV11-2 to TRBJ2-7; TRBD1 matches at 11 bases. The CDR3 has 16 amino acids. The trim removed 1 base at V and 4 bases at J, leaving 6 bases unmatched. Germline CDR1 and CDR2: SGHAT and FQNNGV. The CDR3 here is CASSLGVDRGPYEQYF. In DNA form, the CDR3 reads TGTGCCAGCAGCTTAGGTGTGGACAGGGGGCCTTACGAGCAGTACTTC.